This passage covers 30 T cell receptor beta chains from one sample sequenced in a study of cytomegalovirus exposure and HLA in healthy donors. The primer mix had 60 Vbeta and 13 Jbeta primers. Repertoires were generated with immunoSEQ multiplex PCR, while TCRdb's copy carries only in-frame clones and drops some. The sample includes about 150,000 clones, 70% to 85% of them seen just once. Sequencing was carried out using PBMCs. Receptors were obtained from a man aged 35 to 55 in good health and CMV-seropositive.

The chain joins TRBV23-1 to TRBJ2-1; 10 nucleotides align to TRBD2. TRBV23-1 belongs to the ORF category, with a function that is uncertain. This CDR3 is 16 amino acids long. V was pared by 0 bases and J by 4 bases, with 3 bases of the junction left unmatched. The CDR3 nucleotides are TGCGCCAGCAGTCAATCGAGGACTAGCGGTTACAATGAGCAGTTCTTC. It specifies CASSQSRTSGYNEQFF.

The chain links TRBV7-9 to TRBJ1-4; D uncertain. Germline values: CDR1 SEHNR, CDR2 FQNEAQ (reference sequence). The CDR3 consists of 14 residues. V shed 3 bases and J shed 4 bases, with 9 bases lying between them. In nucleotides, the CDR3 is TGTGCCAGCAGCTTCGAGGGTGATAATGAAAAACTGTTTTTT. This sequence encodes CASSFEGDNEKLFF.

This chain joins TRBV15 and TRBJ2-2; 12 nucleotides align to TRBD2. The CDR3 sequence is 19 residues long. The ends lost 3 bases at V and 0 bases at J; junction bases unmatched: 8. Germline CDR1 is LNHNV and CDR2 is YYDKDF (reference sequence). In DNA form, the CDR3 reads TGTGCCACCAGCAGCCTCGGGACTAGCGGGTTAGCGAACACCGGGGAGCTGTTTTTT. Translating gives CATSSLGTSGLANTGELFF.

The chain joins TRBV9 to TRBJ2-7; TRBD1 matches at 9 bases. Trimming cost V 1 base and J 5 bases; bases outside gene matches: 7. The CDR3 is made up of 15 amino acids. CDR1 SGDLS and CDR2 YYNGEE come from the germline V gene. This CDR3 is CASSVQPGQGNEQYF. DNA for the CDR3: TGTGCCAGCAGCGTACAACCGGGACAGGGAAACGAGCAGTACTTC.

This clone has only one observation. The chain uses TRBV5-1 and TRBJ2-5; 13 nucleotides align to TRBD2. This CDR3 has 16 residues. V gave up 4 bases and J gave up 3 bases; unmatched junction bases: 6. Per the germline V gene, CDR1 is SGHRS and CDR2 is YFSETQ. DNA for the CDR3: TGCGCCAGCAGCCGATGGACTAGCGGGAGAGAAGAGACCCAGTACTTC. The encoded protein is CASSRWTSGREETQYF. Using reference TRBV5-1 and TRBJ2-5 for the parts outside the CDR3, the full variable domain is KAGVTQTPRYLIKTRGQQVTLSCSPISGHRSVSWYQQTPGQGLQFLFEYFSETQRNKGNFPGRFSGRQFSNSRSEMNVSTLELGDSALYLCASSRWTSGREETQYFGPGTRLLVL.

This chain uses TRBV5-5 with TRBJ1-1, with unresolved D. Germline V CDR1 and CDR2: SGHKS, YYEKEE (reference sequence). The CDR3 is 13 amino acids. Deletions cut 3 bases from V and 4 bases from J, with 10 bases between. The CDR3 reads CASSWRRSTEAFF. The CDR3, as DNA: TGTGCCAGCAGCTGGAGGAGGAGCACTGAAGCTTTCTTT.

With respect to this clone: One end of the junction is discordant with germline, which a read error may explain. V is TRBV7-3 and J is TRBJ2-2, with TRBD2 as a possible D gene (6 bases). Germline lookup yields CDR1 SGHTA and CDR2 FQGTGA. This CDR3 region has 13 residues. This CDR3 is CASSSQGPGGLFF. Written as DNA, the CDR3 is TGTGCCAGCAGCTCCCAGGGCCCCGGGGGGCTGTTTTTT.

This sequence joins TRBV6-4 and TRBJ2-3; a possible D gene is TRBD2 (6 bases). CDR1 MRHNA and CDR2 SNTAGT come from the germline V gene. This CDR3 has 16 residues. V was clipped by 0 bases and J by 1 base, with 11 bases between them. The CDR3 is CASSDSIGGGTDTQYF. In DNA form, the CDR3 reads TGTGCCAGCAGTGACTCGATTGGCGGGGGCACAGATACGCAGTATTTT.

V and J are TRBV2 and TRBJ2-1; no definite D call. The CDR3 is 13 residues long. Germline loops: CDR1 SNHLY, CDR2 FYNNEI. V lost 2 bases to trimming and J lost 6 bases, with 8 bases between them. The CDR3 spells CASSESGVNEQFF. CDR3 DNA sequence: TGTGCCAGCAGTGAATCAGGCGTCAATGAGCAGTTCTTC.

The rearrangement uses TRBV5-4 and TRBJ2-7; D is undetermined. V lost 3 bases, J lost 2 bases, and 3 bases lay in between. Germline V gene sequence: CDR1 SGHNT, CDR2 YYREEE (reference sequence). This CDR3 region has 11 residues. For the CDR3, the DNA is TGTGCCAGCAGCTCTACCTACGAGCAGTACTTC. This codes for CASSSTYEQYF.

This chain uses TRBV6-5 with TRBJ1-1; D is ambiguous. Germline lookup yields CDR1 MNHEY and CDR2 SVGAGI. V lost 4 bases to trimming and J lost 7 bases, with 7 bases between them. The CDR3 runs 11 residues. As DNA, the CDR3 is TGTGCCAGCAGTTCGCAGGTTGAAGCTTTCTTT. Protein: CASSSQVEAFF.

This chain links TRBV4-1 with TRBJ2-7; maybe TRBD2 (6 bases). V was shortened by 3 bases and J by 1 base, with 13 bases between the two germline ends. The CDR3 length is 15 residues. In germline, CDR1 is MGHRA, CDR2 YSYEKL. For the CDR3, the DNA is TGCGCCAGCAGCCAGGAAGGACGGGGGTCCTACGAGCAGTACTTC. Translating it yields CASSQEGRGSYEQYF.

V is TRBV5-4 and J is TRBJ2-7, with 12 bases that match TRBD2. Germline loops: CDR1 SGHNT, CDR2 YYREEE (reference sequence). The CDR3 length is 14 residues. V lost 4 bases, J lost 2 bases, and 1 base stayed unmatched. CDR3 nucleotide sequence: TGTGCCAGCAGCCTAGCGGGAGGGCCCTACGAGCAGTACTTC. Protein sequence: CASSLAGGPYEQYF.

The V and J genes are TRBV4-2 and TRBJ1-2; unclear D gene. The CDR3 is 12 amino acids. CDR1 is LGHNA, CDR2 YNFKEQ, per germline. The V and J ends lost 4 bases and 8 bases respectively, with 11 bases between them. Here the CDR3 reads CASSLDLGGYTF. The CDR3 DNA follows: TGTGCCAGCAGCCTGGACTTGGGGGGCTACACCTTC.

The chain recombines TRBV30 with TRBJ2-5; 7 bases match TRBD1. The end of the DNA aligns better with TRBJ2-7, so the J call may be wrong. The CDR3 spans 13 residues. Germline assignment: CDR1 GTSNPN and CDR2 SVGIG (reference sequence). CDR3 DNA: TGTGCCTGGAGTCCCCGGGACAGCTACGAGCAGTACTTC. Translation: CAWSPRDSYEQYF.

This chain links TRBV15 with TRBJ1-3; TRBD1 matches 9 bases. V shed 5 bases, J shed 4 bases, and the junction held 9 bases outside the gene matches. This CDR3 comprises 16 residues. The germline V gene encodes CDR1 LNHNV and CDR2 YYDKDF (reference sequence). The CDR3: CATSVGGTGRGNTIYF. DNA of the CDR3: TGTGCCACCAGCGTAGGAGGGACAGGGAGGGGAAACACCATATATTTT.

The count of this clone is one. The chain has TRBV9 and TRBJ2-2; D is possibly TRBD1 (5 bases). Between the trimmed V and J ends, which lost 2 bases and 1 base, there was a span of 9 bases. In germline, CDR1 is SGDLS, CDR2 YYNGEE. This CDR3 comprises 15 residues. The CDR3 reads CASSVTALNTGELFF. CDR3 sequence (DNA): TGTGCCAGCAGCGTGACAGCCCTGAACACCGGGGAGCTGTTTTTT.

V is TRBV5-1 and J is TRBJ2-5; 7 nucleotides agree with TRBD1. V lost 4 bases, J lost 1 base, and 10 bases stayed unmatched. The CDR3 length is 16 residues. The germline CDR1 and CDR2 sequences are SGHRS and YFSETQ. The CDR3 loop is CASSLHRQGPQETQYF. Written as DNA, the CDR3 is TGCGCCAGCAGCCTACATCGACAGGGCCCCCAAGAGACCCAGTACTTC.

This chain connects TRBV7-3 to TRBJ2-2; 9 nucleotides align to TRBD2. V trimming: 8 bases; J trimming: 4 bases; junction bases outside the gene matches: 2. CDR3 length equals 13 residues. Germline values: CDR1 SGHTA, CDR2 FQGTGA. The CDR3 sequence: CASRSGGTGELFF. The CDR3 nucleotides are TGTGCCAGCCGTAGCGGGGGCACCGGGGAGCTGTTTTTT.

This chain joins TRBV12-5 and TRBJ2-3; TRBD2 might be the D (6 bases). Germline V gene sequence: CDR1 LGHNT, CDR2 FRNRAP. Trimming took off 4 bases at V and 0 bases at J, with 8 bases between the two ends. The CDR3 has 14 residues. CDR3 region: CASGSGDSTDTQYF. CDR3 sequence (DNA): TGTGCTAGTGGTTCGGGGGACAGCACAGATACGCAGTATTTT. The complete variable domain, with remaining parts taken from reference TRBV12-5 and TRBJ2-3, reads DARVTQTPRHKVTEMGQEVTMRCQPILGHNTVFWYRQTMMQGLELLAYFRNRAPLDDSGMPKDRFSAEMPDATLATLKIQPSEPRDSAVYFCASGSGDSTDTQYFGPGTRLTVL.

This chain uses TRBV14 with TRBJ1-1; 7 bases match TRBD1. Per germline, CDR1 SGHDN and CDR2 FVKESK. The V segment lost 1 base and the J segment 6 bases; nucleotides outside the gene matches: 8. This CDR3 region has 15 residues. The CDR3 loop is CASSQGTGALAEAFF. CDR3 sequence (DNA): TGTGCCAGCAGCCAAGGAACAGGGGCTTTGGCTGAAGCTTTCTTT.

A word on this clone: This same CDR3 is encoded by further DNA sequences in the sample. This chain links TRBV5-1 with TRBJ1-5, with TRBD1 as a possible D gene (6 bases). CDR3 length: 15 amino acids. Germline lookup yields CDR1 SGHRS and CDR2 YFSETQ. Trimming stripped 0 bases from V and 1 base from J, with 8 bases between. In DNA, the CDR3 is TGCGCCAGCAGCTTGGGTCAGGGGAGCAATCAGCCCCAGCATTTT. Its protein is CASSLGQGSNQPQHF.

The DNA of the CDR3 is TGTGCCATCAGAGGACTATCCCCGGATACGCAGTATTTT. Translated: CAIRGLSPDTQYF. V gene TRBV10-3 combines with J gene TRBJ2-3, with D possibly being TRBD2 (6 bases). Trimming pared 6 bases from V and 6 bases from J, leaving 13 bases between. The CDR3 loop spans 13 amino acids. Germline lookup yields CDR1 ENHRY and CDR2 SYGVKD.

This chain uses TRBV2 with TRBJ1-2; 10 bases fit TRBD1. The germline CDR1 and CDR2 sequences are SNHLY and FYNNEI. This CDR3 is built from 13 residues. J lost 6 bases, V lost 6 bases, and 4 bases had no gene match. CDR3 coding DNA: TGTGCCAGCAGGCCGGGACAGGGGAATGGCTACACCTTC. Translating it yields CASRPGQGNGYTF.

This chain uses TRBV28 with TRBJ2-3; 10 bases match TRBD2. The CDR3 sequence is 17 residues long. Germline lookup yields CDR1 MDHEN and CDR2 SYDVKM. V was pared by 2 bases and J by 9 bases, with 14 bases of the junction left unmatched. DNA of the CDR3: TGTGCCAGCAGTTTACTGGGGAAAGCGGGAGGGTATGACACGCAGTATTTT. Amino acids: CASSLLGKAGGYDTQYF.

V gene TRBV5-1 combines with J gene TRBJ2-1; TRBD2 matches 13 bases. The CDR3 covers 17 residues. The V segment lost 4 bases and the J segment 3 bases; nucleotides outside the gene matches: 7. Germline V gives CDR1 SGHRS, CDR2 YFSETQ. In DNA form, the CDR3 reads TGCGCCAGCAGCCGAGGACTAGCGGGAGTATTCTACAATGAGCAGTTCTTC. It yields the protein CASSRGLAGVFYNEQFF. Variable domain in full (rest from reference TRBV5-1 and TRBJ2-1): KAGVTQTPRYLIKTRGQQVTLSCSPISGHRSVSWYQQTPGQGLQFLFEYFSETQRNKGNFPGRFSGRQFSNSRSEMNVSTLELGDSALYLCASSRGLAGVFYNEQFFGPGTRLTVL.

About this clone itself: One end of the junction fails to match germline, which may point to a read error. The V call is TRBV6-1, the J call TRBJ1-3, with D perhaps TRBD1 (6 bases). Germline V gene sequence: CDR1 MNHNS, CDR2 SASEGT. The CDR3 covers 14 residues. Here the CDR3 DNA reads TGTGCCAGCAGAGAAGTTACAGGGCGAAACACCATATATTTT. This sequence encodes CASREVTGRNTIYF.

V usage is TRBV7-8 and J usage is TRBJ1-5; 9 bases are shared with TRBD1. This CDR3 is built from 17 residues. From germline, CDR1 is SGHVS and CDR2 FQNEAQ. V lost 3 bases to trimming and J lost 2 bases; unmatched junction nucleotides: 8. The CDR3 loop is CASSFEGTGNGNQPQHF. As DNA, the CDR3 is TGTGCCAGCAGCTTCGAAGGGACAGGGAATGGCAATCAGCCCCAGCATTTT.

This clone was counted between two and nine times. The rearrangement joins TRBV30 to TRBJ1-2; D gene ambiguous. Trimming pared 2 bases from V and 4 bases from J, leaving 23 bases between. Germline CDR1 reads GTSNPN; CDR2 reads SVGIG (reference sequence). The CDR3 runs to 17 residues. The CDR3 spells CAWSKRPPRVVGYGYTF. The CDR3 DNA follows: TGTGCCTGGAGTAAACGACCCCCCCGGGTGGTAGGCTATGGCTACACCTTC.

The chain employs TRBV6-1 and TRBJ1-2, with 8 bases matching TRBD1. V lost 6 bases, J lost 6 bases, and 9 bases stayed unmatched. The CDR3 extends over 14 amino acids. Germline V CDR1 and CDR2: MNHNS, SASEGT. The CDR3 spells CASRGTGVVDGYTF. CDR3 in DNA: TGTGCCAGCAGAGGGACAGGCGTCGTGGATGGCTACACCTTC.